This T cell receptor beta chain is from a study of molecular identifiers for immune sequencing clone quantification. Germline CDR1 DFQATT, CDR2 SNEGSKA (reference sequence). The CDR3 has 14 residues. TCRdb ran MiXCR on the PCR reads and lists one entry per CDR3 protein. The table lists some 320,000 distinct CDR3 sequences, about a fifth of them singletons. This clonotype is a singleton in its sample. A read error may be the cause here, since a much bigger clone is one base away. The sample consisted of naive CD8+ T cells from blood, with Jurkat cell RNA spiked in. This sample's subset: FACS-sorted CD8+CD4-CCR7+CD45RA+ naive T cells. V usage is TRBV20-1 and J usage is TRBJ2-7, with 8 bases identical to TRBD1. The receptor was isolated from a human donor in good health. Some libraries in this study had Jurkat cell RNA spiked in. The CDR3 bases are TGCAGTGCTCCCGCTCAGGGGGCTCACTACGAGCAGTGCTTC. It specifies CSAPAQGAHYEQCF.